What follows describes a single T cell receptor beta chain. No antigen is known for it. These data come from a study of cytomegalovirus exposure and HLA in healthy donors. Findings of the study overall: The authors enumerated over 150 TCR beta chains as linked to cytomegalovirus. Follow-up analysis found HLA locus-dependent TCR association rates, highest for DRB1 and lowest for HLA-C. In an earlier analysis, most TCR beta V segments were productive about 87% or about 30% of the time.

PCR was performed using 60 Vbeta and 13 Jbeta primers. Repertoires were generated with immunoSEQ multiplex PCR, while TCRdb's copy carries only in-frame clones and drops some. The sample shows about 260,000 clones, just over 70% of them seen only once. This receptor was taken from a female donor in good health and CMV-seronegative. The source material was PBMCs.

CDR3 bases: TGTGCCAGCAGCCACCAGACAGGGGGCCCAAACACTGAAGCTTTCTTT. Its translation is CASSHQTGGPNTEAFF. The chain combines TRBV14 with TRBJ1-1; 10 positions match TRBD1. Germline CDR1 is SGHDN and CDR2 is FVKESK. This CDR3 is built from 16 residues. V lost 3 bases and J lost 2; bases outside the gene matches: 6.